Below, 9 T cell receptor beta chains from the same sample are listed, as sequenced in a study of blood T cell repertoires in COVID-19. Using immunoSEQ multiplex PCR, the repertoire was profiled, and TCRdb retains in-frame clones only, with some absent. Altogether approximately 300,000 clones are present, roughly 87% being singletons, with the ten largest covering 5.5% to 6%. Source material: PBMCs or T cells enriched from blood (not recorded which). Receptors originate from a woman in her 30s who had recovered from COVID-19.

V and J are TRBV5-1 and TRBJ1-1; 7 nucleotides line up with TRBD1. With V trimmed by 1 base and J by 4 bases, 4 bases remained unmatched. CDR1 and CDR2 (germline): SGHRS, YFSETQ. The CDR3 runs 14 residues. DNA of the CDR3: TGCGCCAGCAGCTTGCAGGGGGTGGGCACTGAAGCTTTCTTT. Translated: CASSLQGVGTEAFF.

The count of this clone is one. V and J are TRBV4-1 and TRBJ1-5; TRBD1 matches 10 bases. Germline CDR1 and CDR2: MGHRA and YSYEKL. The J segment lost 6 bases and the V segment lost 3 bases, leaving 2 bases of the junction unmatched. There are 14 residues in the CDR3. The CDR3 sequence is CASSQGDRGQPQHF. Written as DNA, the CDR3 is TGCGCCAGCAGCCAGGGGGACAGGGGTCAGCCCCAGCATTTT.

V gene TRBV4-1 combines with J gene TRBJ1-1; D is possibly TRBD1 (6 bases). In germline, CDR1 is MGHRA, CDR2 YSYEKL. This CDR3 is 14 amino acids long. Between the trimmed V and J ends, which lost 1 base and 8 bases, there was a span of 14 bases. CDR3 nucleotide sequence: TGCGCCAGCAGCCAAGTCCCCCGACAGGCAGAAGCTTTCTTT. It specifies CASSQVPRQAEAFF.

V usage is TRBV19 and J usage is TRBJ1-4; D is unclear. Germline CDR1 reads LNHDA; CDR2 reads SQIVND (reference sequence). Trimming removed 3 bases from V and 4 bases from J, with 9 bases in between. CDR3 size: 14 residues. The CDR3 protein is CASSMMGSNEKLFF. Written as DNA, the CDR3 is TGTGCCAGTAGTATGATGGGCAGTAATGAAAAACTGTTTTTT.

This clone turned up a few times. For the CDR3, the DNA is TGTGCCAGCAGTTACGGGACAGGGAGTCAGCCCCAGCATTTT. Residues: CASSYGTGSQPQHF. The chain recombines TRBV6-5 with TRBJ1-5, with 9 bases that match TRBD1. The ends lost 2 bases at V and 6 bases at J; junction bases unmatched: 2. CDR3 length: 14 residues. In germline, CDR1 is MNHEY, CDR2 SVGAGI.

V usage is TRBV9 and J usage is TRBJ1-2, with D perhaps matching TRBD1 (6 bases). V lost 2 bases and J lost 4, with 15 bases in between. This CDR3 has 15 residues. Per germline, CDR1 SGDLS and CDR2 YYNGEE. The CDR3, as DNA: TGTGCCAGCAGCGTGTCAGGGGACAATGGCTATGGCTACACCTTC. Encoded protein: CASSVSGDNGYGYTF.

This chain links TRBV9 with TRBJ2-3; 14 nucleotides align to TRBD2. Germline lookup yields CDR1 SGDLS and CDR2 YYNGEE. Germline trimming cut 0 bases from V and 6 bases from J; bases unmatched to any gene: 9. The CDR3 consists of 18 residues. This CDR3 reads CASSVVGLAGAGEDTQYF. CDR3 DNA: TGTGCCAGCAGCGTAGTGGGACTAGCGGGGGCGGGGGAGGATACGCAGTATTTT.

The rearrangement joins TRBV7-2 to TRBJ1-5; TRBD1 aligns across 8 bases. The CDR3 has 14 residues. Germline CDR1 reads SGHTA; CDR2 reads FQGNSA. After removal of 5 bases from V and 4 bases from J, the junction contained 4 bases not matched to a gene. The chain's CDR3 is CASSQDRVNQPQHF. The DNA for the CDR3 is TGTGCCAGCAGCCAGGACAGGGTTAATCAGCCCCAGCATTTT.

This clone has just a few counts. The chain links TRBV2 to TRBJ1-2, with TRBD1 matching 10 bases. From germline, CDR1 is SNHLY and CDR2 FYNNEI. The CDR3 has 15 residues. V lost 1 base, J lost 8 bases, and 7 bases stayed unmatched. CDR3 DNA sequence: TGTGCCAGCAGTGAAGACCGACAGGGGGCCGGGGGCTACACCTTC. Its protein is CASSEDRQGAGGYTF.